The clone carrying this T cell receptor (beta chain) was counted a single time. Its antigen is still unknown. From germline, CDR1 is SGHTS and CDR2 YDEGEE. The CDR3 extends over 14 amino acids. V was pared by 0 bases and J by 1 base, with 4 bases between. These data belong to a study of chemoradiotherapy in HPV16-positive cancers. Study-level results: Candidate HPV-specific clones and E7-related TCR motifs grew in tumor during treatment. Only a couple of HPV16-positive patients supplied the functional HPV-specificity definition.

Repertoires were sampled repeatedly during chemoradiotherapy. Data came from immunoSEQ multiplex PCR; TCRdb stores just in-frame clones and leaves some out. The data hold some 12,000 clones, with less than 90% observed a single time. The chain joins TRBV5-8 to TRBJ2-2; D is uncertain. The sample here was blood, taken from a patient who underwent chemoradiotherapy. This TCR came from a human donor with HPV-associated anogenital cancer. The CDR3 loop reads CASSLEQNTGELFF. As DNA, the CDR3 is TGTGCCAGCAGCTTGGAACAGAACACCGGGGAGCTGTTTTTT. The full variable domain, rest sourced from reference TRBV5-8 and TRBJ2-2, is EAGVTQSPTHLIKTRGQQATLRCSPISGHTSVYWYQQALGLGLQFLLWYDEGEERNRGNFPPRFSGRQFPNYSSELNVNALELEDSALYLCASSLEQNTGELFFGEGSRLTVL.